One sample yielded the 15 T cell receptor beta chains listed below, sequenced in a study of cytomegalovirus exposure and HLA in healthy donors. The PCR had 60 Vbeta and 13 Jbeta primers. Method: immunoSEQ multiplex PCR; TCRdb's copy keeps in-frame clones and lacks some. The sample lists some 150,000 clones; over 60% were seen once. The sample consisted of PBMCs. The receptors here all came from a woman in her 30s in good health and CMV-seronegative.

The DNA for the CDR3 is TGTGCCAGCAGCTTAAAGCAGAAGGGAGGTAGTTACGAGCAGTACTTC. This gives the protein CASSLKQKGGSYEQYF. The chain has TRBV7-7 and TRBJ2-7, with D possibly TRBD2 on 6 matching bases. V was clipped by 2 bases and J by 4 bases, with 18 bases between them. Germline CDR1 SSHAT, CDR2 FNYEAQ (reference sequence). The length of the CDR3 is 16 residues.

This chain uses TRBV7-8 with TRBJ1-2, with a possible D match to TRBD1 (6 bases). Germline CDR1 SGHVS, CDR2 FQNEAQ. The CDR3 sequence is 14 residues long. Deletions cut 2 bases from V and 0 bases from J, with 7 bases between. CDR3 loop: CASSLQGTNYGYTF. The CDR3 DNA sequence: TGTGCCAGCAGCTTACAGGGGACTAACTATGGCTACACCTTC. The whole variable domain, filled in from reference TRBV7-8 and TRBJ1-2, reads GAGVSQSPRYKVAKRGQDVALRCDPISGHVSLFWYQQALGQGPEFLTYFQNEAQLDKSGLPSDRFFAERPEGSVSTLKIQRTQQEDSAVYLCASSLQGTNYGYTFGSGTRLTVV.

With respect to this clone: Compared with germline, one end of the junction differs, possibly owing to a read error. V gene TRBV6-1 combines with J gene TRBJ2-7; a possible D gene is TRBD1 (5 bases). This CDR3 is 14 amino acids long. CDR1 is MNHNS and CDR2 is SASEGT in the germline V gene. The CDR3 reads CASRMGRASYAQYF. Here the CDR3 DNA reads TGTGCCAGCAGAATGGGCAGGGCGTCCTACGCGCAGTACTTC.

There are a few counts of this clone. This rearrangement joins TRBV28 to TRBJ2-1; D perhaps matches TRBD2 (7 bases). Germline CDR1 reads MDHEN; CDR2 reads SYDVKM. The CDR3 totals 15 residues. V lost 2 bases and J lost 9, with 17 bases in between. CDR3 nucleotide sequence: TGTGCCAGCAGTTTAGCGGGGGCTCTTCATGCTGAGCAGTTCTTC. Its protein is CASSLAGALHAEQFF. Based on the CDR3 plus reference TRBV28 and TRBJ2-1, the full variable domain is DVKVTQSSRYLVKRTGEKVFLECVQDMDHENMFWYRQDPGLGLRLIYFSYDVKMKEKGDIPEGYSVSREKKERFSLILESASTNQTSMYLCASSLAGALHAEQFFGPGTRLTVL.

The chain uses TRBV5-6 and TRBJ2-1, with a weak D call TRBD2 (6 bases). The CDR3 extends over 15 amino acids. The V gene's germline CDR1 is SGHDT and CDR2 YYEEEE. Trimming pared 4 bases from V and 0 bases from J, leaving 11 bases between. CDR3: CASSPRGSSYNEQFF. CDR3 sequence (DNA): TGTGCCAGCAGCCCCCGGGGGAGCTCCTACAATGAGCAGTTCTTC.

This clone was detected only once. This rearrangement joins TRBV19 to TRBJ2-1; maybe TRBD1 (5 bases). The length of the CDR3 is 16 residues. V gave up 3 bases and J gave up 7 bases, with 19 bases separating them. The V gene's germline CDR1 is LNHDA and CDR2 SQIVND (reference sequence). The CDR3 loop reads CASSIRRVRADNEQFF. CDR3 sequence (DNA): TGTGCCAGTAGTATTAGGAGAGTCAGGGCCGATAATGAGCAGTTCTTC.

Notes on this clone: An end of the junction differs from the germline gene, which may be a read error. This chain joins TRBV4-3 and TRBJ2-7; 10 bases fit TRBD1. The CDR3 length is 16 residues. From germline, CDR1 is LGHNA and CDR2 YSLEER. The DNA of the CDR3 is TGCGCCAGCAGCCAGGAGCCGGGACAGGGGTCCTCCGAGCAGTACTTC. This encodes CASSQEPGQGSSEQYF.

This sequence joins TRBV5-5 and TRBJ2-3; possibly TRBD1 for D (6 bases). The CDR3 covers 15 residues. Germline assignment: CDR1 SGHKS and CDR2 YYEKEE (reference sequence). The V end was cut by 5 bases, the J end by 2 bases, with 15 bases between. The CDR3 coding sequence is TGTGCCAGCAGTTCCGGGACGGGACACACAGATACGCAGTATTTT. Its protein is CASSSGTGHTDTQYF. Full variable domain (remainder filled in from reference TRBV5-5 and TRBJ2-3): DAGVTQSPTHLIKTRGQQVTLRCSPISGHKSVSWYQQVLGQGPQFIFQYYEKEERGRGNFPDRFSARQFPNYSSELNVNALLLGDSALYLCASSSGTGHTDTQYFGPGTRLTVL.

The rearrangement links TRBV7-2 to TRBJ1-2; 7 bases are shared with TRBD1. The CDR3 loop spans 14 amino acids. Germline V gene sequence: CDR1 SGHTA, CDR2 FQGNSA. The J segment lost 3 bases and the V segment lost 7 bases, leaving 8 bases of the junction unmatched. The CDR3 sequence is CASNKHRGDYGYTF. The CDR3 bases are TGTGCCAGCAATAAGCACAGGGGTGACTATGGCTACACCTTC.

This chain connects TRBV4-1 to TRBJ1-1; 7 bases agree with TRBD1. CDR3 size: 15 residues. CDR1 MGHRA and CDR2 YSYEKL come from the germline V gene. Trimming cost V 3 bases and J 2 bases; bases outside gene matches: 6. CDR3 DNA: TGCGCCAGCAGCCATGACAGGGAAGGAAACACTGAAGCTTTCTTT. Translation: CASSHDREGNTEAFF.

The chain has TRBV19 and TRBJ1-3, with D uncertain. The CDR3 is 14 amino acids. The germline V gene encodes CDR1 LNHDA and CDR2 SQIVND (reference sequence). The V end was cut by 6 bases, the J end by 0 bases, with 9 bases between. The CDR3 nucleotides are TGTGCCAGTAGCGTAAAGAGCTCTGGAAACACCATATATTTT. As protein: CASSVKSSGNTIYF.

The chain carries TRBV5-6 and TRBJ2-6, with 11 bases aligning to TRBD2. This CDR3 spans 17 amino acids. J was trimmed by 0 bases and V by 5 bases; bases with no gene match: 4. Germline CDR1 SGHDT, CDR2 YYEEEE. This CDR3 is CASRFTSGGSGANVLTF. DNA for the CDR3: TGTGCCAGCAGGTTTACTAGCGGGGGCTCTGGGGCCAACGTCCTGACTTTC.

The genes are TRBV7-7 and TRBJ2-2; no definite D call. This CDR3 is 12 amino acids long. Trimming removed 5 bases at V and 4 bases at J, with 5 bases between. CDR1 is SSHAT, CDR2 FNYEAQ, per germline (reference sequence). This chain's CDR3 is CASSLSTGELFF. DNA for the CDR3: TGTGCCAGCAGCCTCTCCACCGGGGAGCTGTTTTTT. The full variable domain, completed using reference TRBV7-7 and TRBJ2-2, is GAGVSQSPRYKVTKRGQDVTLRCDPISSHATLYWYQQALGQGPEFLTYFNYEAQPDKSGLPSDRFSAERPEGSISTLTIQRTEQRDSAMYRCASSLSTGELFFGEGSRLTVL.

The chain is built from TRBV28 and TRBJ1-1; D unresolved. Trimming took 6 bases from V and 5 from J, leaving 16 bases between them. Germline assignment: CDR1 MDHEN and CDR2 SYDVKM. This CDR3 contains 14 residues. CDR3 protein: CASSLQPRQTEAFF. CDR3 nucleotides: TGTGCCAGCAGCCTTCAACCCAGACAAACTGAAGCTTTCTTT.

V is TRBV11-1 and J is TRBJ1-1; 9 nucleotides agree with TRBD1. The CDR3 sequence is 15 residues long. After removal of 2 bases from V and 7 bases from J, the junction contained 8 bases not matched to a gene. The germline CDR1 and CDR2 sequences are SGHAT and FQDESV (reference sequence). DNA for the CDR3: TGTGCCAGCAGCTTACCGGGACAGGGTTTGAGTGAAGCTTTCTTT. Translating gives CASSLPGQGLSEAFF.